The 13 T cell receptor beta chains below come from one sample, sequenced in a study of blood T cell repertoires in COVID-19. Measured with immunoSEQ multiplex PCR; TCRdb has only the in-frame clones, and not every one. The sample has 70,000 to 100,000 clones, about 88% seen once. Sequences were obtained from peripheral blood. The origin of the receptors is a woman at least 80 years old with active COVID-19.

This chain connects TRBV7-2 to TRBJ2-5; 12 bases match TRBD2. Germline V gene data show CDR1 as SGHTA and CDR2 as FQGNSA. V shed 0 bases and J 7 bases; nucleotides not matched to a gene: 12. The CDR3 spans 18 residues. CDR3: CASSLAEPSGRALGTQYF. In nucleotides, the CDR3 is TGTGCCAGCAGCTTAGCGGAGCCTAGCGGGAGGGCCCTCGGGACCCAGTACTTC. The variable domain in full, completed from reference TRBV7-2 and TRBJ2-5, reads GAGVSQSPSNKVTEKGKDVELRCDPISGHTALYWYRQSLGQGLEFLIYFQGNSAPDKSGLPSDRFSAERTGGSVSTLTIQRTQQEDSAVYLCASSLAEPSGRALGTQYFGPGTRLLVL.

The chain combines TRBV4-2 with TRBJ2-7, with no clear D. V shed 0 bases and J shed 0 bases, with 15 bases lying between them. CDR3 size: 17 residues. Germline CDR1 and CDR2: LGHNA and YNFKEQ. The CDR3 reads CASSQEVQRWSSYEQYF. The CDR3 DNA follows: TGTGCCAGCAGCCAAGAGGTCCAGCGCTGGAGCTCCTACGAGCAGTACTTC.

The chain recombines TRBV7-3 with TRBJ2-6; D not certain. The germline V and J ends were trimmed by 2 bases and 0 bases, with 5 bases remaining between them. The germline V gene has CDR1 SGHTA and CDR2 FQGTGA. The CDR3 runs 15 residues. The CDR3 loop is CASSLPLSGANVLTF. DNA for the CDR3: TGTGCCAGCAGCTTACCTCTCTCTGGGGCCAACGTCCTGACTTTC.

Regarding this clone: One end of the junction does not line up with germline, which may come from a read error. The chain employs TRBV15 and TRBJ2-3; 7 nucleotides align to TRBD1. The CDR3 length is 17 residues. Germline CDR1 and CDR2: LNHNV and YYDKDF (reference sequence). Written as DNA, the CDR3 is TGTGCCACCGGCAGACCTCATGGGACAGTGTTCACAGATACGCAGTATTTT. Its translation: CATGRPHGTVFTDTQYF.

The rearrangement uses TRBV4-2 and TRBJ2-2; D might be TRBD2 (7 bases). The germline gives CDR1 LGHNA, CDR2 YNFKEQ. The V end was cut by 1 base, the J end by 6 bases, with 9 bases between. The CDR3 extends over 14 amino acids. The CDR3: CASSQGGGAGELFF. The CDR3 DNA is TGTGCCAGCAGCCAAGGGGGGGGCGCCGGGGAGCTGTTTTTT.

In nucleotides, the CDR3 is TGTGCCACCTCAGTTTCAGACACGAGCTCCTACGAGCAGTACTTC. Translated, it gives CATSVSDTSSYEQYF. The chain couples TRBV28 to TRBJ2-7; unclear D gene. The CDR3 contains 15 residues. Germline CDR1 is MDHEN and CDR2 is SYDVKM. V was pared by 10 bases and J by 0 bases, with 19 bases between. Based on the CDR3 plus reference TRBV28 and TRBJ2-7, the full variable domain is DVKVTQSSRYLVKRTGEKVFLECVQDMDHENMFWYRQDPGLGLRLIYFSYDVKMKEKGDIPEGYSVSREKKERFSLILESASTNQTSMYLCATSVSDTSSYEQYFGPGTRLTVT.

The rearrangement links TRBV30 to TRBJ2-1; TRBD2 agrees at 15 bases. The trim removed 7 bases at V and 3 bases at J, leaving 10 bases unmatched. The CDR3 has 17 residues. Per germline, CDR1 GTSNPN and CDR2 SVGIG (reference sequence). Here the CDR3 DNA reads TGTGCCTCGGGACTAGCGGGAGGCTCCAGGGGCTACAATGAGCAGTTCTTC. This gives the protein CASGLAGGSRGYNEQFF.

Concerning this clone: At one end, the junction sequence differs from germline, possibly due to a read error. The genes are TRBV7-9 and TRBJ2-7, with 9 bases aligning to TRBD1. CDR1 is SEHNR and CDR2 is FQNEAQ in the germline V gene (reference sequence). The CDR3 length is 13 residues. The CDR3 protein is CASSPGTGWSVDF. CDR3 in DNA: TGTGCCAGCAGCCCCGGGACAGGGTGGAGTGTGGACTTC.

The chain recombines TRBV19 with TRBJ2-5; D remains ambiguous. The CDR3 spans 11 residues. The germline V and J ends were trimmed by 2 bases and 5 bases, with 3 bases remaining between them. Germline lookup yields CDR1 LNHDA and CDR2 SQIVND (reference sequence). CDR3 sequence: CASSISETQYF. CDR3 DNA sequence: TGTGCCAGTAGTATATCGGAGACCCAGTACTTC. The full variable domain, rest sourced from reference TRBV19 and TRBJ2-5, is DGGITQSPKYLFRKEGQNVTLSCEQNLNHDAMYWYRQDPGQGLRLIYYSQIVNDFQKGDIAEGYSVSREKKESFPLTVTSAQKNPTAFYLCASSISETQYFGPGTRLLVL.

V is TRBV19 and J is TRBJ2-7, with TRBD2 identical over 15 bases. This CDR3 comprises 17 residues. V lost 5 bases, J lost 5 bases, and 10 bases stayed unmatched. CDR1 LNHDA and CDR2 SQIVND come from the germline V gene (reference sequence). Here the CDR3 reads CASSLRTSGRAHNEQYF. The CDR3, as DNA: TGTGCCAGTAGTCTAAGGACTAGCGGGAGGGCCCACAACGAGCAGTACTTC.

The J gene is TRBJ2-1, the V gene TRBV10-3; TRBD2 matches 7 bases. This CDR3 contains 13 residues. Germline V gene lookup returns CDR1 ENHRY and CDR2 SYGVKD. The V gene end was trimmed by 8 bases and the J gene end by 7 bases; junction bases not matched to a gene: 8. DNA of the CDR3: TGTGCCATCCGCGGGAGCGATTCTAATGAGCAGTTCTTC. This encodes CAIRGSDSNEQFF.

This sequence joins TRBV2 and TRBJ1-1; perhaps TRBD1 as D (5 bases). Trimming stripped 7 bases from V and 5 bases from J, with 14 bases between. Germline V CDR1 and CDR2: SNHLY, FYNNEI. The CDR3 is 13 amino acids. CDR3 nucleotide sequence: TGTGCCAGCATGAGGGAGGGGATTACTGAAGCTTTCTTT. Translated, it gives CASMREGITEAFF.

The chain has TRBV7-6 and TRBJ2-5; TRBD2 matches 14 bases. Unmatched junction bases numbered 6, after V lost 1 base and J lost 2 bases. The CDR3 is made up of 18 amino acids. The germline gives CDR1 SGHVS, CDR2 FNYEAQ. In nucleotides, the CDR3 is TGTGCCAGCAGCTTAGAAAGGGGACTAGCGGGAGCTCAAGAGACCCAGTACTTC. Protein product: CASSLERGLAGAQETQYF.